A single sample gave rise to the 25 T cell receptor beta chains below, sequenced in a study of glioma-infiltrating T cells after dendritic cell vaccination. Using immunoSEQ multiplex PCR, the repertoire was profiled, and TCRdb retains in-frame clones only, with some absent. The sample lists tens of thousands of clones; over 75% were seen once. This specimen consisted of blood, obtained before dendritic cell vaccination. The origin of the receptors is a human donor with glioblastoma.

The rearrangement joins TRBV27 to TRBJ2-3; 8 bases agree with TRBD1. V trimming: 6 bases; J trimming: 3 bases; junction bases outside the gene matches: 14. The CDR3 has 17 residues. CDR1 and CDR2 from the germline V gene are MNHEY and SMNVEV (reference sequence). The chain's CDR3 is CASRSGTGVVATDTQYF. The CDR3, as DNA: TGTGCCAGCAGATCCGGGACAGGAGTAGTAGCAACAGATACGCAGTATTTT.

The J gene is TRBJ2-1, the V gene TRBV6-1; weak D call: TRBD2 (5 bases). In germline, CDR1 is MNHNS, CDR2 SASEGT. The V gene lost 2 bases and the J gene lost 8 bases, with 10 bases spanning the gap. This CDR3 is built from 13 residues. The CDR3 nucleotides are TGTGCCAGCAGTGAACGGACTTTGGATGAGCAGTTCTTC. It codes for CASSERTLDEQFF.

V gene TRBV7-6 combines with J gene TRBJ2-1; 12 bases are a match to TRBD2. The CDR3 loop spans 15 amino acids. The V gene's germline CDR1 is SGHVS and CDR2 FNYEAQ. V trimming: 4 bases; J trimming: 9 bases; junction bases outside the gene matches: 7. CDR3 coding DNA: TGTGCCAGCAGCTCACTAGCGGGGGGCTGGGGTGAGCAGTTCTTC. Protein sequence: CASSSLAGGWGEQFF.

The chain uses TRBV2 and TRBJ1-2; 7 bases agree with TRBD1. Per germline, CDR1 SNHLY and CDR2 FYNNEI. The ends lost 5 bases at V and 0 bases at J; junction bases unmatched: 12. The CDR3 consists of 17 residues. As DNA, the CDR3 is TGTGCCAGCAGTCTTAAGAAGACAGGGATGGCTAACTATGGCTACACCTTC. It specifies CASSLKKTGMANYGYTF.

The chain has TRBV19 and TRBJ1-2, with a weak D call TRBD1 (6 bases). CDR1 and CDR2 (germline): LNHDA, SQIVND (reference sequence). There are 16 residues in the CDR3. Trimming shortened V by 6 bases and J by 1 base, and 18 bases separated the two germline ends. The CDR3 reads CASRAQDSSDNYGYTF. For the CDR3, the DNA is TGTGCCAGTAGGGCCCAGGACAGTAGTGATAACTATGGCTACACCTTC. Full variable domain (missing parts from reference TRBV19 and TRBJ1-2): DGGITQSPKYLFRKEGQNVTLSCEQNLNHDAMYWYRQDPGQGLRLIYYSQIVNDFQKGDIAEGYSVSREKKESFPLTVTSAQKNPTAFYLCASRAQDSSDNYGYTFGSGTRLTVV.

The genes are TRBV5-1 and TRBJ1-4; TRBD1 might be the D (6 bases). Germline CDR1 is SGHRS and CDR2 is YFSETQ. The CDR3 runs to 12 residues. Deletions cut 5 bases from V and 7 bases from J, with 9 bases between. The CDR3 coding sequence is TGCGCCAGCAGGCCGGACAGTGAAAAACTGTTTTTT. It specifies CASRPDSEKLFF.

The V call is TRBV13, the J call TRBJ2-5; TRBD2 is a possible D gene (5 bases). The V gene lost 2 bases and the J gene lost 3 bases, with 10 bases spanning the gap. Germline V gene sequence: CDR1 PRHDT, CDR2 FYEKMQ (reference sequence). The CDR3 loop spans 14 amino acids. The CDR3 sequence is CASSLSGKEETQYF. The CDR3 DNA sequence: TGTGCCAGCAGCTTATCGGGAAAAGAAGAGACCCAGTACTTC. Full variable domain (outside the CDR3, taken from reference TRBV13 and TRBJ2-5): AAGVIQSPRHLIKEKRETATLKCYPIPRHDTVYWYQQGPGQDPQFLISFYEKMQSDKGSIPDRFSAQQFSDYHSELNMSSLELGDSALYFCASSLSGKEETQYFGPGTRLLVL.

A note on this clone: A junction end diverges from the germline sequence, so it may reflect a read error. The sample contains more than one DNA sequence encoding this CDR3. The rearrangement uses TRBV5-1 and TRBJ1-1; 8 bases map to TRBD1. The CDR3 loop spans 14 amino acids. The germline V gene has CDR1 SGHRS and CDR2 YFSETQ. CDR3 sequence (DNA): TGCGCCAGCAGCTTTACAGGGGGACGCACTGAAGCCTTCTTT. This translates into CASSFTGGRTEAFF.

CDR3 nucleotide sequence: TGCGCCAGCAGCTATTCCGGGACAGGGAGAGAAAAACTGTTTTTT. This gives the protein CASSYSGTGREKLFF. The chain couples TRBV5-1 to TRBJ1-4; 9 bases fit TRBD1. Losses at the gene ends were 3 bases for V and 8 bases for J; bases not matched to a gene: 8. The CDR3 covers 15 residues. Germline V gene data show CDR1 as SGHRS and CDR2 as YFSETQ.

V gene TRBV5-1 combines with J gene TRBJ1-1; tentative D call: TRBD1 (6 bases). V was pared by 5 bases and J by 8 bases, with 16 bases between. This CDR3 region has 13 residues. The V gene's germline CDR1 is SGHRS and CDR2 YFSETQ. CDR3 sequence (DNA): TGCGCCAGCAGGCTAACAGGGATACGCGAAGCTTTCTTT. Translating it yields CASRLTGIREAFF.

The chain combines TRBV5-6 with TRBJ2-7; the match to TRBD2 covers 9 bases. Trimming took 4 bases from V and 3 from J; bases not matched to a gene: 2. This CDR3 comprises 13 residues. From germline, CDR1 is SGHDT and CDR2 YYEEEE. CDR3 protein: CASSRAGGYEQYV. The CDR3 nucleotides read TGTGCCAGCAGCAGAGCGGGAGGCTACGAGCAGTACGTC.

The chain carries TRBV6-1 and TRBJ2-7, with TRBD2 identical over 8 bases. The CDR3 extends over 15 amino acids. Germline V gene sequence: CDR1 MNHNS, CDR2 SASEGT. With 4 bases clipped from V and 5 bases from J, the junction kept 10 bases outside the gene matches. The chain's CDR3 is CASSAWASGRNEQYV. Written as DNA, the CDR3 is TGTGCCAGCAGTGCTTGGGCTAGCGGGCGGAACGAGCAGTACGTC.

This chain links TRBV6-4 with TRBJ2-1, with TRBD2 matching 7 bases. Germline CDR1 is MRHNA and CDR2 is SNTAGT. V was clipped by 0 bases and J by 2 bases; unmatched bases: 4. The CDR3 spans 16 residues. CDR3 residues: CASSDSSGTAYNEQFF. CDR3 nucleotides: TGTGCCAGCAGTGACTCGAGCGGGACGGCCTACAATGAGCAGTTCTTC.

The chain uses TRBV9 and TRBJ2-1; 8 bases align to TRBD2. The CDR3 has 15 amino acids. Germline-derived CDR1 and CDR2 are SGDLS and YYNGEE. The junction had 6 bases not matched to a gene; V was cut back by 0 bases and J by 7 bases. The CDR3 loop reads CASSVVAGGVNEQFF. For the CDR3, the DNA is TGTGCCAGCAGCGTAGTTGCGGGGGGCGTGAATGAGCAGTTCTTC. Based on the CDR3 plus reference TRBV9 and TRBJ2-1, the full variable domain is DSGVTQTPKHLITATGQRVTLRCSPRSGDLSVYWYQQSLDQGLQFLIQYYNGEERAKGNILERFSAQQFPDLHSELNLSSLELGDSALYFCASSVVAGGVNEQFFGPGTRLTVL.

The rearrangement joins TRBV11-3 to TRBJ2-2, with 9 bases identical to TRBD1. The junction had 7 bases not matched to a gene; V was cut back by 4 bases and J by 1 base. The CDR3 totals 17 residues. Germline CDR1 is SGHNT and CDR2 is YENEEA. CDR3 amino acids: CASSSSRDRVNTGELFF. In DNA, the CDR3 is TGTGCCAGCAGCTCCAGCCGGGACAGGGTGAACACCGGGGAGCTGTTTTTT. Variable domain in full (rest from reference TRBV11-3 and TRBJ2-2): EAGVVQSPRYKIIEKKQPVAFWCNPISGHNTLYWYLQNLGQGPELLIRYENEEAVDDSQLPKDRFSAERLKGVDSTLKIQPAELGDSAVYLCASSSSRDRVNTGELFFGEGSRLTVL.

The CDR3 bases are TGTGCCAGCAGCTCCCGGACTAGCGGGACAGATACGCAGTATTTT. Amino acids: CASSSRTSGTDTQYF. The chain links TRBV5-4 to TRBJ2-3; 11 nucleotides line up with TRBD2. The CDR3 consists of 15 residues. J lost 3 bases, V lost 3 bases, and 3 bases had no gene match. Per germline, CDR1 SGHNT and CDR2 YYREEE (reference sequence).

The J gene is TRBJ2-1, the V gene TRBV7-7, with D perhaps TRBD1 (5 bases). CDR1 and CDR2 from the germline V gene are SSHAT and FNYEAQ (reference sequence). Trimming stripped 5 bases from V and 0 bases from J, with 14 bases between. The CDR3 runs 16 residues. The CDR3 nucleotides read TGTGCCAGCAGCCCGCTGACAGTTAGCTCCTACAATGAGCAGTTCTTC. The encoded protein is CASSPLTVSSYNEQFF.

In its sample, this clone was seen a few times. The rearrangement joins TRBV7-9 to TRBJ1-3, with TRBD1 matching over 10 bases. Germline V gives CDR1 SEHNR, CDR2 FQNEAQ (reference sequence). V lost 2 bases to trimming and J lost 3 bases; unmatched junction nucleotides: 4. The CDR3 extends over 16 amino acids. The CDR3 protein is CASSLPGQGYGNTIYF. The CDR3 coding sequence is TGTGCCAGCAGCTTACCGGGACAGGGGTATGGAAACACCATATATTTT.

The V and J genes are TRBV11-2 and TRBJ2-1; the match to TRBD2 covers 7 bases. The V and J ends lost 5 bases and 0 bases, in that order; junction bases with no gene match: 7. CDR3 length: 16 amino acids. Germline V gene sequence: CDR1 SGHAT, CDR2 FQNNGV. CDR3 sequence (DNA): TGTGCCAGCAGCCCGACTAGCTGGAGCTCCTACAATGAGCAGTTCTTC. Amino acids: CASSPTSWSSYNEQFF.

The table lists this clone with a few counts. This rearrangement joins TRBV5-1 to TRBJ2-7; possible D gene TRBD1, 6 bases. CDR3 length: 16 amino acids. Germline CDR1 is SGHRS and CDR2 is YFSETQ. V lost 7 bases to trimming and J lost 0 bases, with 20 bases between them. The DNA for the CDR3 is TGCGCCAGCTCCGGGACACCCCAGTCCTCCTCCTACGAGCAGTACTTC. This encodes CASSGTPQSSSYEQYF.

The genes are TRBV7-9 and TRBJ1-5, with D perhaps matching TRBD1 (6 bases). The CDR3 totals 15 residues. Germline V lookup: CDR1 SEHNR, CDR2 FQNEAQ (reference sequence). The V and J ends lost 7 bases and 2 bases respectively, with 15 bases between them. The CDR3 loop is CASTDGGGGNQPQHF. CDR3 coding DNA: TGTGCCAGCACCGACGGGGGGGGCGGCAATCAGCCCCAGCATTTT.

This rearrangement joins TRBV27 to TRBJ2-5; the match to TRBD1 covers 8 bases. The V gene's germline CDR1 is MNHEY and CDR2 SMNVEV (reference sequence). With V trimmed by 0 bases and J by 7 bases, 13 bases remained unmatched. CDR3 length: 17 residues. DNA of the CDR3: TGTGCCAGCAGTTTATCGGGGCAGGGGGCCGTCTCGGGGACCCAGTACTTC. Translated, it gives CASSLSGQGAVSGTQYF.

This clone came up a few times. V usage is TRBV10-3 and J usage is TRBJ1-4; 7 bases are a match to TRBD1. The ends lost 3 bases at V and 4 bases at J; junction bases unmatched: 5. Germline lookup yields CDR1 ENHRY and CDR2 SYGVKD. CDR3 length: 15 amino acids. The CDR3 DNA reads TGTGCCATCAGTGAAAGGACAGGTGTTAATGAAAAACTGTTTTTT. This translates into CAISERTGVNEKLFF.

A note on this clone: Other DNA sequences in the sample encode the same CDR3. V is TRBV9 and J is TRBJ1-3; D unclear. The CDR3 is made up of 14 amino acids. Germline values: CDR1 SGDLS, CDR2 YYNGEE. The ends were cut back, 3 bases at V and 1 base at J, with 8 bases in the middle. Written as DNA, the CDR3 is TGTGCCAGCAGCGCGTCGGGGTCTGGAAACACCATATATTTT. Protein sequence: CASSASGSGNTIYF.

The chain carries TRBV6-4 and TRBJ2-2; 8 bases match TRBD2. The V gene's germline CDR1 is MRHNA and CDR2 SNTAGT. The length of the CDR3 is 17 residues. With V trimmed by 8 bases and J by 6 bases, 17 bases remained unmatched. The CDR3 bases are TGTGCCAGCGCCGTGACAGGTCAAGCGGGAGTCTCCGGGGAGCTGTTTTTT. Translation gives CASAVTGQAGVSGELFF.